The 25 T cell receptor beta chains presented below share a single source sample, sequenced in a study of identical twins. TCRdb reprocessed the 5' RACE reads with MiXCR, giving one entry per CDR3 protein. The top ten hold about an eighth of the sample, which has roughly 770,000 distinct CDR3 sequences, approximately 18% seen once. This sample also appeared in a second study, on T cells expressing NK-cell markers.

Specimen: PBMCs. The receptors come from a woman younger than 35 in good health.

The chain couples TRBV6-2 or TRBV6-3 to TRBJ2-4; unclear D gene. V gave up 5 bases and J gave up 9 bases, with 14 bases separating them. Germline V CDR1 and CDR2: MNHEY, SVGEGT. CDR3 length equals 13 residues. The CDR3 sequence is CASSPSRNGIQYF. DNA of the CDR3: TGTGCCAGCAGTCCCTCACGGAATGGCATTCAGTACTTC.

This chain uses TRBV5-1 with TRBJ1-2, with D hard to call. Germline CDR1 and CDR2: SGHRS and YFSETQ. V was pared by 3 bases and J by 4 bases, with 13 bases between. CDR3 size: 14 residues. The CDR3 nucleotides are TGCGCCAGCAGCTCCAGGACCTCCTCCTATGGCTACACCTTC. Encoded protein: CASSSRTSSYGYTF.

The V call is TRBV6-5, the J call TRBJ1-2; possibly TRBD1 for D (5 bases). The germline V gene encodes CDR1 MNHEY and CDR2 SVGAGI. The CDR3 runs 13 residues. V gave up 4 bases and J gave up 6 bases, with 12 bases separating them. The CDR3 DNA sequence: TGTGCCAGCAGTTTTTCCTCCAGGGATGGCTACACCTTC. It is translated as CASSFSSRDGYTF.

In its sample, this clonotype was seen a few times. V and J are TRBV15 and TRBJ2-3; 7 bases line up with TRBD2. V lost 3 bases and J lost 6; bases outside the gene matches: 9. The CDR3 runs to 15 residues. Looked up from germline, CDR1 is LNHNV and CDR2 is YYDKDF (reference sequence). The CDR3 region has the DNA TGTGCCACCAGCAGGAATGGACTAGTGACGGATACGCAGTATTTT. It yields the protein CATSRNGLVTDTQYF.

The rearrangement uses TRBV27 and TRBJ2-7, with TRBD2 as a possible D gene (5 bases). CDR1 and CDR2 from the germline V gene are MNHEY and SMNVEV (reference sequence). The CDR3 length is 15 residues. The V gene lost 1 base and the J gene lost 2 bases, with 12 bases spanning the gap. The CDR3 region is CASSLWAGGTYEQYF. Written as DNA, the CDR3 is TGTGCCAGCAGTTTATGGGCGGGCGGAACCTACGAGCAGTACTTC.

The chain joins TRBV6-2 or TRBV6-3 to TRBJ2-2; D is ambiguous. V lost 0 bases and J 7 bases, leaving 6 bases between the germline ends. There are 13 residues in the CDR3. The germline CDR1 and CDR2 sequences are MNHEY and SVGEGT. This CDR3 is CASSYSSIGELFF. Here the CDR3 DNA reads TGTGCCAGCAGTTACTCGAGTATCGGGGAGCTGTTTTTT.

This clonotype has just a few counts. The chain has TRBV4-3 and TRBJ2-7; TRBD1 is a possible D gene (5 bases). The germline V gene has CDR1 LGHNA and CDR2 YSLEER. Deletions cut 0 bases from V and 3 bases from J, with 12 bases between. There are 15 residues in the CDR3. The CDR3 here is CASSQEPGIHYEQYF. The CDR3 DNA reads TGCGCCAGCAGCCAAGAACCAGGGATACACTACGAGCAGTACTTC.

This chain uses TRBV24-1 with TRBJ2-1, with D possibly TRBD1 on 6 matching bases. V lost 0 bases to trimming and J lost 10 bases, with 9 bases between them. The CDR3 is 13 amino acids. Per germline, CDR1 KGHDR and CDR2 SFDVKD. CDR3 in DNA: TGTGCCACCAGTGATTTGGGGGGCTCCGAGCAGTTCTTC. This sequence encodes CATSDLGGSEQFF.

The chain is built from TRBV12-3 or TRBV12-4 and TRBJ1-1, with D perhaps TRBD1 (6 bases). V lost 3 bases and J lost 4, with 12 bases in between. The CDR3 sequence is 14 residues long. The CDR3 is CASSFGTLGTEAFF. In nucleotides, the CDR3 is TGTGCCAGCAGTTTTGGGACACTGGGCACTGAAGCTTTCTTT.

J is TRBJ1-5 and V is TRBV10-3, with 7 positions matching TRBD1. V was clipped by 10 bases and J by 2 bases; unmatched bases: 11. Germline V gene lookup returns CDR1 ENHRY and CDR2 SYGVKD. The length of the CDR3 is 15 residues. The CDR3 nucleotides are TGTGCCACCCAAGATAGGGGGCTAGGCAATCAGCCCCAGCATTTT. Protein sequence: CATQDRGLGNQPQHF.

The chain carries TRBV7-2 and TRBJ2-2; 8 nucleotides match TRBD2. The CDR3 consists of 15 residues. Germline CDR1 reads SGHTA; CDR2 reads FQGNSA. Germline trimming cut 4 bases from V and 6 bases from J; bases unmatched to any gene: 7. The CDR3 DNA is TGTGCCAGCAGCTCGGTTACTAGCGGTGCCGGGGAGCTGTTTTTT. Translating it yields CASSSVTSGAGELFF.

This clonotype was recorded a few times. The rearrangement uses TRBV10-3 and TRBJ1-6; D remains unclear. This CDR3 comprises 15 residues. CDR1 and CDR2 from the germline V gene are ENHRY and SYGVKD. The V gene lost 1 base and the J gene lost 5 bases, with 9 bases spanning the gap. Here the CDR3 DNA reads TGTGCCATCAGTGAGTTGGGAGTGGATAATTCACCCCTCCACTTT. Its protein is CAISELGVDNSPLHF.

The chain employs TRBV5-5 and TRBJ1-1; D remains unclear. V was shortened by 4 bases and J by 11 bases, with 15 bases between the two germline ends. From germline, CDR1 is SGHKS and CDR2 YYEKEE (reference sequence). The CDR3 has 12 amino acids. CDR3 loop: CASSRSGKAAFF. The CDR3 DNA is TGTGCCAGCAGCCGTTCGGGGAAGGCGGCTTTCTTT.

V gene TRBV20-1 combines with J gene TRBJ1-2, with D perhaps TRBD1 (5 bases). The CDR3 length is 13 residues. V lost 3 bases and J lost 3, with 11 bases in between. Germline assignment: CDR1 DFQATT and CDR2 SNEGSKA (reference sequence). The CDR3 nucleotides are TGCAGTGCTAGCAGGGAGTTCGACTATGGCTACACCTTC. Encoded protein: CSASREFDYGYTF.

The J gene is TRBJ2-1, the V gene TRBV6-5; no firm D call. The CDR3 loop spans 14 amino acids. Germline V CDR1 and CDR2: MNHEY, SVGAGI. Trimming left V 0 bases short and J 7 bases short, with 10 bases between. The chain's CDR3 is CASSYSPLWNEQFF. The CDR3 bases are TGTGCCAGCAGTTACTCTCCCCTATGGAATGAGCAGTTCTTC.

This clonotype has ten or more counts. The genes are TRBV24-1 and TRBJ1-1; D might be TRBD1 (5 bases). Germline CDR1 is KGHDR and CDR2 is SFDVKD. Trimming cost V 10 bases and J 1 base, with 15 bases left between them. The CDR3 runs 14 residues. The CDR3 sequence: CATWALGANTEAFF. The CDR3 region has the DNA TGTGCCACATGGGCACTCGGGGCGAACACTGAAGCTTTCTTT.

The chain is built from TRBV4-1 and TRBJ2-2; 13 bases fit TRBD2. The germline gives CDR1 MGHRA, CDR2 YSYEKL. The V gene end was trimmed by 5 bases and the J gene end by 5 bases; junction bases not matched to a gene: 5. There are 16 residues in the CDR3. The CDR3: CASSGRTSGRTGELFF. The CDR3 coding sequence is TGCGCCAGCAGCGGACGGACTAGCGGGAGAACCGGGGAGCTGTTTTTT.

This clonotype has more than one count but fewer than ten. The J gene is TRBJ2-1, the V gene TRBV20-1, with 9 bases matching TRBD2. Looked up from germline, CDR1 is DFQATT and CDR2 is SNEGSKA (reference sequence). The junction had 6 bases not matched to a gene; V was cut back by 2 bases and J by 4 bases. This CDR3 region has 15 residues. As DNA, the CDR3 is TGCAGTGCTAGACCCACTAGCGGGCCTTACAATGAGCAGTTCTTC. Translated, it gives CSARPTSGPYNEQFF.

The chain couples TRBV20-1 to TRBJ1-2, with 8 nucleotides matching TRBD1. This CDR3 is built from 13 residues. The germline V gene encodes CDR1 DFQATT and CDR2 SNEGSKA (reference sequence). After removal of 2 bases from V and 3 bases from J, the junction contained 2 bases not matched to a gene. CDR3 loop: CSARLQGDYGYTF. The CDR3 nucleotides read TGCAGTGCTAGATTACAGGGGGACTATGGCTACACCTTC.

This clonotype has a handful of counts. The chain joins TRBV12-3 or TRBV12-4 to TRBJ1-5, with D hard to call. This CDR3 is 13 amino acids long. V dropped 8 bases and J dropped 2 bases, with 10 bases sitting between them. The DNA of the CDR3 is TGTGCCAGCGGCCCGCAGGGCAATCAGCCCCAGCATTTT. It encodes CASGPQGNQPQHF.

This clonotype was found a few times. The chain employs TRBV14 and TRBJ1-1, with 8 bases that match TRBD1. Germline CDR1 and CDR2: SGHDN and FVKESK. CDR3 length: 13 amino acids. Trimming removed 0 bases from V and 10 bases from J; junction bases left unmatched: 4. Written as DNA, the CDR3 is TGTGCCAGCAGCCAAGATACCAGGGGGCGAGCTTTCTTT. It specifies CASSQDTRGRAFF. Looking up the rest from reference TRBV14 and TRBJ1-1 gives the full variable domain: EAGVTQFPSHSVIEKGQTVTLRCDPISGHDNLYWYRRVMGKEIKFLLHFVKESKQDESGMPNNRFLAERTGGTYSTLKVQPAELEDSGVYFCASSQDTRGRAFFGQGTRLTVV.

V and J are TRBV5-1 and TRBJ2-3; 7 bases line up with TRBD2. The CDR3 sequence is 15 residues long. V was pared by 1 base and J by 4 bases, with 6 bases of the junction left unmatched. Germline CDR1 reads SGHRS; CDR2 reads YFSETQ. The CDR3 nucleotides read TGCGCCAGCAGCTTGTTAGTAGCGGGCCCAGATACGCAGTATTTT. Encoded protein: CASSLLVAGPDTQYF.

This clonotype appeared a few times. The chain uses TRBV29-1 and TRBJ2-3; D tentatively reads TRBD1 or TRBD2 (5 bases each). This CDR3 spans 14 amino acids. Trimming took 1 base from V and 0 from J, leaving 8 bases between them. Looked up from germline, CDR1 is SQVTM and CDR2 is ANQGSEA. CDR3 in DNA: TGCAGCGTTGAAGGGGGACCTAGCACAGATACGCAGTATTTT. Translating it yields CSVEGGPSTDTQYF.

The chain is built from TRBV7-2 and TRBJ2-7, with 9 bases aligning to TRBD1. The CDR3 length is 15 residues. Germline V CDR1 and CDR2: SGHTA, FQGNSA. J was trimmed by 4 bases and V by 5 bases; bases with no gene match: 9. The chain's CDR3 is CASSIPGTGNYEQYF. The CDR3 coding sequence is TGTGCCAGCAGCATCCCCGGGACAGGGAATTACGAGCAGTACTTC. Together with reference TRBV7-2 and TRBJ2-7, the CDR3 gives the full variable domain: GAGVSQSPSNKVTEKGKDVELRCDPISGHTALYWYRQSLGQGLEFLIYFQGNSAPDKSGLPSDRFSAERTGGSVSTLTIQRTQQEDSAVYLCASSIPGTGNYEQYFGPGTRLTVT.

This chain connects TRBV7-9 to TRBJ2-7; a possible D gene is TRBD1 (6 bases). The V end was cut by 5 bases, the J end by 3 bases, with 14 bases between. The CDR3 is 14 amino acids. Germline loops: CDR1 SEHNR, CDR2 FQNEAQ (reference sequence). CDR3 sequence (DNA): TGTGCCAGCAGCCACCTTGGCAGGGGCTACGAGCAGTACTTC. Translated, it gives CASSHLGRGYEQYF. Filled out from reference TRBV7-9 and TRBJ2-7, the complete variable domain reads DTGVSQNPRHKITKRGQNVTFRCDPISEHNRLYWYRQTLGQGPEFLTYFQNEAQLEKSRLLSDRFSAERPKGSFSTLEIQRTEQGDSAMYLCASSHLGRGYEQYFGPGTRLTVT.